One TCR beta chain is described in this entry. This specimen belongs to a study of blood T cell repertoires in COVID-19. Study summary: T cells, B-cell-depleted T cells, or PBMCs supplied cDNA or gDNA.

Sequenced by immunoSEQ multiplex PCR; TCRdb stores in-frame clones only, minus some. The sample holds around 95,000 clones, 85% seen once. V was pared by 5 bases and J by 4 bases, with 15 bases between. CDR3 size: 15 residues. The V gene's germline CDR1 is MNHEY and CDR2 SVGAGI. This clonotype originated in a middle-aged man with active or convalescent COVID-19. The gene calls are TRBV6-5 and TRBJ1-3; TRBD1 is a possible D gene (6 bases). The sample was peripheral blood. CDR3 sequence (DNA): TGTGCCAGCAGTCCCGAGGGGGGGCGAGGAAACACCATATATTTT. Translated, it gives CASSPEGGRGNTIYF.